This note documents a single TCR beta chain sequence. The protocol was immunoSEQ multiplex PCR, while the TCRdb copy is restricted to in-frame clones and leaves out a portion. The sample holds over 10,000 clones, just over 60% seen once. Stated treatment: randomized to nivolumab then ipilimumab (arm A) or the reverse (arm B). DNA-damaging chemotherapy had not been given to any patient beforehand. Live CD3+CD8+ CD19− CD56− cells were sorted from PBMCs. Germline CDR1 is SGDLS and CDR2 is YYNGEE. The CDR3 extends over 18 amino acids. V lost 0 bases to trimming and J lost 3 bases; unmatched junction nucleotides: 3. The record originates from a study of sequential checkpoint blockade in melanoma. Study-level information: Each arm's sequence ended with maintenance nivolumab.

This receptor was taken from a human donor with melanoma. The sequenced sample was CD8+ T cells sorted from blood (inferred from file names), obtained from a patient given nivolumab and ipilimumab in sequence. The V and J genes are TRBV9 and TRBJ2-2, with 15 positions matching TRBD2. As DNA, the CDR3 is TGTGCCAGCAGCGTAGTTGGGACTAGCGGGGGGCACACCGGGGAGCTGTTTTTT. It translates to CASSVVGTSGGHTGELFF.